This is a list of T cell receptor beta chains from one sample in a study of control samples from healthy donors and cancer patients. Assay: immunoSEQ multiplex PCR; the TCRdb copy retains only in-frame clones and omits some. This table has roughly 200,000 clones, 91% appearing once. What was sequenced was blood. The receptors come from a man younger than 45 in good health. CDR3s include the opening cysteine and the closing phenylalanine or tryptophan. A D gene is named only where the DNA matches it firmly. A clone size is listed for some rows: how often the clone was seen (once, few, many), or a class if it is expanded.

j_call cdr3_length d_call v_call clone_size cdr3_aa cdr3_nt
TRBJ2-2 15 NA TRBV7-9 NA CASSHREGNTGELFF TGTGCCAGCAGCCACCGTGAAGGGAACACCGGGGAGCTGTTTTTT
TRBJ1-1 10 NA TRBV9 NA CASSVAPAFF TGTGCCAGCAGCGTAGCTCCGGCTTTCTTT
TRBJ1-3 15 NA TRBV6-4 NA CASRVDSTAGNTIYF TGTGCCAGCAGAGTTGACAGTACCGCTGGAAACACCATATATTTT
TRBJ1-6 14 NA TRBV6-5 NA CASSTTPPLSPLHF TGTGCCAGCTCGACAACACCCCCACTATCACCCCTCCACTTT
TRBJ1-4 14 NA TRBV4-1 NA CASSRTGTDEKLFF TGCGCCAGCAGCCGGACCGGGACGGACGAAAAACTGTTTTTT
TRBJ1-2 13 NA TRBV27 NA CASSPGGARGYTF TGTGCCAGCAGTCCGGGGGGCGCCCGGGGCTACACCTTC
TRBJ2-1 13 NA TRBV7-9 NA CASSLLGALEQFF TGTGCCAGCAGCTTACTGGGGGCTCTTGAGCAGTTCTTC
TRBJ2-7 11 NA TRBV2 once CASSADYEQYF TGTGCCAGCAGTGCAGATTACGAGCAGTACTTC
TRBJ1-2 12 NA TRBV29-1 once CSHRSGGYGYTF TGCAGCCATAGGTCGGGGGGATATGGCTACACCTTC
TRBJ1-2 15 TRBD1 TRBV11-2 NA CASSLGTGGNYGYTF TGTGCCAGCAGCTTAGGGACAGGGGGCAACTATGGCTACACCTTC
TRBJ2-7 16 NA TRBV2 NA CASLVRSGPYSNEQYF TGTGCCAGCCTAGTGAGAAGCGGGCCTTATAGTAACGAGCAGTACTTC
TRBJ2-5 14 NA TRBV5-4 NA CASSPSGQQETQYF TGTGCCAGCAGCCCCTCCGGACAGCAAGAGACCCAGTACTTC
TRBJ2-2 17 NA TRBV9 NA CASSPRFTGRNTGELFF TGTGCCAGCAGCCCACGGTTCACGGGGAGGAACACCGGGGAGCTGTTTTTT
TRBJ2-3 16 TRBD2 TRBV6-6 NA CASSTGAGGPTDTQYF TGTGCCAGCAGTACCGGAGCGGGGGGCCCCACAGATACGCAGTATTTT
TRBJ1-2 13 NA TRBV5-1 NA CASSLGGNYGYTF TGCGCCAGCAGCTTGGGAGGGAACTATGGCTACACCTTC
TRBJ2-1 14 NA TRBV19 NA CASSLTGTYNEQFF TGTGCCAGTAGTCTGACCGGGACCTACAATGAGCAGTTCTTC
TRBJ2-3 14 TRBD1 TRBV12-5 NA CASGLQGGADTQYF TGTGCTAGTGGCCTACAGGGGGGCGCAGATACGCAGTATTTT
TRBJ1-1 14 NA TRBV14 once CASSQGEMNTEAFF TGTGCCAGCAGCCAGGGAGAGATGAACACTGAAGCTTTCTTT
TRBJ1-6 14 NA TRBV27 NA CASSLFGGNSPLHF TGTGCCAGCAGTTTATTCGGGGGAAATTCACCCCTCCACTTT
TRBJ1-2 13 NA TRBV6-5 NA CASRPRSGYGYTF TGTGCCAGCCGTCCGCGGTCAGGATATGGCTACACCTTC
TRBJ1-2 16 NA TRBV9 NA CASSVDLGRGKGGYTF TGTGCCAGCAGCGTAGATCTCGGCAGGGGCAAGGGGGGCTACACCTTC
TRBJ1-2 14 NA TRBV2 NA CASSEDRAPLGLTF TGTGCCAGCAGTGAAGACCGGGCCCCATTGGGTCTCACCTTC
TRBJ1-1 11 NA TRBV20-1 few CSARANTEAFF TGCAGTGCTAGGGCTAACACTGAAGCTTTCTTT
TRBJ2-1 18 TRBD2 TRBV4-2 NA CASSQRTSGGAGMNEQFF TGTGCCAGCAGCCAACGCACTAGCGGGGGGGCCGGGATGAATGAGCAGTTCTTC
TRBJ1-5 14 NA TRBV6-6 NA CASSYLGTDQPQHF TGTGCCAGCAGTTACCTCGGGACGGATCAGCCCCAGCATTTT
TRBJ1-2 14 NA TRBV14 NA CASSQVQGPYGYTF TGTGCCAGCAGCCAAGTACAGGGACCATATGGCTACACCTTC
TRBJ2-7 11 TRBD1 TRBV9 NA CASSTGQGSYF TGTGCCAGCAGCACCGGACAGGGTTCGTACTTC
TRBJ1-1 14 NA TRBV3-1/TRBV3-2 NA CASSQFVSNTEAFF TGTGCCAGCAGCCAATTTGTAAGCAACACTGAAGCTTTCTTT
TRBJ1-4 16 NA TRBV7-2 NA CASSPRGAGHNEKLFF TGTGCCAGCAGCCCCAGGGGAGCAGGGCATAATGAAAAACTGTTTTTT
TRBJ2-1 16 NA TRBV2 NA CASSDLTGTTVNEQFF TGTGCCAGCAGTGATCTTACCGGGACAACCGTCAATGAGCAGTTCTTC
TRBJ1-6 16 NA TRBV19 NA CASRSLESSYNSPLHF TGTGCCAGTAGATCCCTGGAGAGCTCCTATAATTCACCCCTCCACTTT
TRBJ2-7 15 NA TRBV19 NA CASSPQPGTSYEQYF TGTGCCAGTAGTCCTCAGCCGGGGACCTCCTACGAGCAGTACTTC
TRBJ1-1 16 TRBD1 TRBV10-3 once CAISESSKAGGTEAFF TGTGCCATCAGTGAGTCAAGCAAGGCAGGGGGGACTGAAGCTTTCTTT
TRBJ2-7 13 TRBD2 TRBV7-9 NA CASSDGLAYEQYF TGTGCCAGCAGCGACGGACTAGCCTACGAGCAGTACTTC
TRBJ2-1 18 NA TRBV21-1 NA CASSKAVRTGTNRWGQFF TGTGCCAGCAGCAAAGCCGTGAGAACCGGGACTAACCGTTGGGGGCAGTTCTTC
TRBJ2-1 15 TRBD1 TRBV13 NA CASRDGQGASYEQFF TGTGCCAGCAGAGATGGACAGGGGGCATCTTATGAGCAGTTCTTC
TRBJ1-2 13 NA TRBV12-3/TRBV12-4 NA CASSDQAFYGYTF TGTGCCAGCAGTGATCAGGCTTTCTATGGCTACACCTTC
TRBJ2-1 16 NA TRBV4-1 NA CASSRTDTSSYNEQFF TGCGCCAGCAGCCGGACGGACACTAGCTCCTACAATGAGCAGTTCTTC
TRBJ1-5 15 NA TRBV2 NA CASSDGGGDGQPQHF TGTGCCAGCAGTGACGGGGGCGGGGATGGACAGCCCCAGCATTTT
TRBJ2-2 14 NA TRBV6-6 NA CASGGGRNTGELFF TGTGCCAGCGGGGGCGGGCGGAACACCGGGGAGCTGTTTTTT
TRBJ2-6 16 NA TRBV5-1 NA CASSQEGRSGANVLTF TGCGCCAGCAGCCAAGAAGGGCGCTCTGGGGCCAACGTCCTGACTTTC
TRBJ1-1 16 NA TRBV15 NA CATSRDPGPTNTEAFF TGTGCCACCAGCAGAGATCCGGGACCGACTAACACTGAAGCTTTCTTT
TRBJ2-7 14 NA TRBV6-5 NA CASRATSVLYEQYF TGTGCCAGCAGGGCCACCTCCGTACTTTACGAGCAGTACTTC
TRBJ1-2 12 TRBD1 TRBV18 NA CASSRDRDGYTF TGTGCCAGCTCACGGGACAGGGATGGCTACACCTTC
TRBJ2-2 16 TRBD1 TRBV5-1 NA CASSLVQGARTGELFF TGCGCCAGCAGCTTGGTACAGGGGGCGCGGACCGGGGAGCTGTTTTTT
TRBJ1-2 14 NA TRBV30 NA CAWSPLEVSYGYTF TGTGCCTGGAGCCCCCTGGAGGTTAGCTATGGCTACACCTTC
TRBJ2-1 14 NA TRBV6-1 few CASSDRQTYNEQFF TGTGCCAGCAGTGATCGACAGACTTACAATGAGCAGTTCTTC
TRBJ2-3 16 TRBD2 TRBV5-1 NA CASSLSGLGGTDTQYF TGCGCCAGCAGCTTGTCGGGACTAGGAGGCACAGATACGCAGTATTTT
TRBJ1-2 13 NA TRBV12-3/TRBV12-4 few CASRRRTGYGYTF TGTGCCAGCAGAAGGAGGACGGGGTATGGCTACACCTTC
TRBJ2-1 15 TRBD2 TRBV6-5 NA CASSYLAGANNEQFF TGTGCCAGCAGCTATCTAGCGGGAGCCAACAATGAGCAGTTCTTC
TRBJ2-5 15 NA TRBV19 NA CASSESTPFQETQYF TGTGCCAGTAGTGAGAGCACTCCTTTCCAAGAGACCCAGTACTTC
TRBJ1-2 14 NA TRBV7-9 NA CASSSPRAAYGYTF TGTGCCAGCAGCTCCCCCCGGGCAGCCTATGGCTACACCTTC
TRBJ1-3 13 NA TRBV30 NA CAWRQHSGNTIYF TGTGCCTGGAGACAGCACTCTGGAAACACCATATATTTT
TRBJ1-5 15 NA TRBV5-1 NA CASSLVGSPGQPQHF TGCGCCAGCAGCTTGGTAGGGTCACCAGGGCAGCCCCAGCATTTT
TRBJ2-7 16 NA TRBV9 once CASSVGWDSSSYEQYF TGTGCCAGCAGCGTAGGTTGGGACTCAAGCTCCTACGAGCAGTACTTC
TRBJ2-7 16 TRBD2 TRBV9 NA CASSVDGGFLDYEQYF TGTGCCAGCAGCGTAGACGGGGGGTTTCTTGACTACGAGCAGTACTTC
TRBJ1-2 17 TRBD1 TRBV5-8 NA CASSFQIGGLTNYGYTF TGTGCCAGCAGCTTTCAGATAGGGGGCCTGACTAACTATGGCTACACCTTC
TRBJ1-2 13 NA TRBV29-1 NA CSAPGEASYGYTF TGCAGCGCCCCCGGGGAGGCTTCCTATGGCTACACCTTC
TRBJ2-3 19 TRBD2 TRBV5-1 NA CASSLAGTSGDEWADTQYF TGCGCCAGCAGCTTGGCAGGGACTAGCGGGGATGAGTGGGCAGATACGCAGTATTTT